This T cell receptor (beta chain) emerged from a study of OX40 agonist ivuxolimab in advanced cancers. As for the study in general: From roughly 23 to 90 years was the age range, with a mean of roughly 59 years, and over 80% were male.

Study-level results: Relative to CD4+ cells, CD8+ T cells on average had more expanded clones.

Clones were sequenced by immunoSEQ multiplex PCR, and TCRdb holds only the in-frame ones, with some missing. The repertoire consists of approximately 58,000 clones, with about 88% occurring once and the leading ten covering 2.1%. The table lists this clone with a few counts. The antigen remains undetermined. CDR3 length equals 14 residues. From germline, CDR1 is SGHTS and CDR2 YDEGEE. The V end lost 3 bases, the J end lost 0 bases, and 10 bases lay between the germline ends. Autoimmune disease history or systemic immunosuppression disqualified patients. The sequence derives from an adult with an advanced solid tumor such as melanoma, head and neck, liver or kidney cancer. This specimen was CD4+ or CD8+ T cells sorted from blood, taken in a trial of the OX40 agonist ivuxolimab. The chain couples TRBV5-8 to TRBJ2-7; no reliable D call. CDR3 loop: CASSSAVSSYEQYF. CDR3 sequence (DNA): TGTGCCAGCAGCTCGGCGGTCAGCTCCTACGAGCAGTACTTC.